This entry concerns a single T cell receptor (beta chain). No antigen is known for it. This sample was taken from a study of vaccination effects on CD4 cells after COVID-19. On the study more broadly: All study participants received two doses of BNT162b2 or mRNA-1273 vaccine. Sample provision by two convalescent patients occurred 16 days and one week before vaccination.

Antigen-specific CD4+ T cells were first expanded with viral peptide pools by the ViraFEST assay and only then sequenced. After roughly 11 days in culture, the CD4+ T cells were isolated. By PCR, the person was confirmed to have had SARS-CoV-2 infection between March and December 2020. It was with about 10 IU/ml IL-2 and about 9.2 ug/ml peptides that some 1.8 million PBMC per well were cultured. Profiling relied on immunoSEQ multiplex PCR, and the TCRdb table lists in-frame clones only, not all of them. The sample contains more than 35,000 clones, around 75% of which appear only once. Between the trimmed V and J ends, which lost 5 bases and 7 bases, there was a span of 18 bases. Germline V gene lookup returns CDR1 SGHTA and CDR2 FQGNSA. The CDR3 has 15 amino acids.

The starting material was CD4+ T cells from PBMCs cultured with a peptide pool, obtained before COVID-19 vaccination. The receptor was derived from a human donor who had a prior SARS-CoV-2 infection. The V gene is TRBV7-2, the J gene TRBJ2-1, with D possibly matching TRBD1 (6 bases). CDR3 loop: CASSLTGNLWNEQFF. In DNA, the CDR3 is TGTGCCAGCAGCCTAACAGGGAACCTTTGGAATGAGCAGTTCTTC.